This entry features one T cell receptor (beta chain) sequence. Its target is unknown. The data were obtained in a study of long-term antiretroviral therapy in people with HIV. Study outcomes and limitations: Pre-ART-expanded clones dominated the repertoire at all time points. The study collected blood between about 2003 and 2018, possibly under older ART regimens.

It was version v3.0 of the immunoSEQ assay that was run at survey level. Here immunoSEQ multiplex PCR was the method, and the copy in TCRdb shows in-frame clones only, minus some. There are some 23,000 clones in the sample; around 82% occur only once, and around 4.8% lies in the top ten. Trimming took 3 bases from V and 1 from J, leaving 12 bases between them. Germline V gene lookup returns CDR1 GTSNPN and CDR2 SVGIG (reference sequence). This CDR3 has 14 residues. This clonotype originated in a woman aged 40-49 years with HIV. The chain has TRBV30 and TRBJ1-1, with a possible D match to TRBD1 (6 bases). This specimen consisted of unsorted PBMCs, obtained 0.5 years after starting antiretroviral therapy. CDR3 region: CAWSQTGTNTEAFF. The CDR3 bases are TGTGCCTGGAGCCAAACAGGGACGAACACTGAAGCTTTCTTT.